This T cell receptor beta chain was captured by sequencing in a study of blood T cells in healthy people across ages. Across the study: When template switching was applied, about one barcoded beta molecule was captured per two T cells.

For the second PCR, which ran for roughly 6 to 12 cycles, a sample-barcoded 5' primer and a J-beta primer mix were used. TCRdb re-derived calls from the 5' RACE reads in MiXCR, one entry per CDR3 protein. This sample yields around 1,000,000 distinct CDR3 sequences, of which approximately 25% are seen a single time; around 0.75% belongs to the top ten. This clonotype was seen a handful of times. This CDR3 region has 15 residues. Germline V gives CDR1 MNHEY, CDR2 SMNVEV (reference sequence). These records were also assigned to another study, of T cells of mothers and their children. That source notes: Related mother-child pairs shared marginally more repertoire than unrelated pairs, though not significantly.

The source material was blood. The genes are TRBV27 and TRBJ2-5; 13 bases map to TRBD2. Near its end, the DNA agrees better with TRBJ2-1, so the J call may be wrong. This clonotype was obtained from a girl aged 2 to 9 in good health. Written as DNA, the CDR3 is TGTGCCAGCAGTCCGCGGGGACTAGCGGGATATGAGCAGTTCTTC. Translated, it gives CASSPRGLAGYEQFF.